This is a list of T cell receptor beta chains from one sample in a study of CD8+CD57+ T cells in acquired aplastic anemia. TCRdb processed the reads anew with MiXCR; each CDR3 protein has one entry. The sample includes 400,000 to 450,000 distinct CDR3 sequences, roughly 64% of them seen just once. Material for sequencing was sorted CD4+, CD8+, or CD8+CD57+ T cells (not recorded which) from PBMCs. The receptors were gathered from a human donor in good health, serving as a control. Both conserved end residues are part of each CDR3. D genes are given only for firm matches. Size values are once, few and many counts, or a class for expanded clones, and some rows have none.

d_call: .
j_call: TRBJ2-7
cdr3_length: 13
v_call: TRBV7-6
clone_size: .
cdr3_nt: TGTGCCAGCAGCTTGGCCACCACCTACGAGCAGTACTTC
cdr3_aa: CASSLATTYEQYF

d_call: .
j_call: TRBJ2-7
cdr3_length: 15
v_call: TRBV7-6
clone_size: .
cdr3_nt: TGTGCCAGCAGCCCCGTTCAGGGGCAAGGTGAAGAGTTCTACTTC
cdr3_aa: CASSPVQGQGEEFYF

d_call: TRBD1
j_call: TRBJ1-2
cdr3_length: 13
v_call: TRBV2
clone_size: .
cdr3_nt: TGTGCCAGCAAAAGGACAGGGAACTATGGCTACACCTTC
cdr3_aa: CASKRTGNYGYTF

d_call: .
j_call: TRBJ1-2
cdr3_length: 13
v_call: TRBV7-2
clone_size: .
cdr3_nt: TGTGCCGTAAGAACGGTCCCTAACTATGGCTACACCTTC
cdr3_aa: CAVRTVPNYGYTF

d_call: TRBD2
j_call: TRBJ2-1
cdr3_length: 20
v_call: TRBV9
clone_size: many
cdr3_nt: TGTGCCAGCAGCCCAACAAAAGCGGGCGGGGGGGCCGGTTCCTACAATGAGCAGTTCTTC
cdr3_aa: CASSPTKAGGGAGSYNEQFF

d_call: .
j_call: TRBJ2-3
cdr3_length: 14
v_call: TRBV25-1
clone_size: .
cdr3_nt: TGTGCCAGCAGCGGCGGGCTTGGCACAGATACGCAGTACTTT
cdr3_aa: CASSGGLGTDTQYF

d_call: .
j_call: TRBJ1-2
cdr3_length: 16
v_call: TRBV4-3
clone_size: .
cdr3_nt: TGCGCCAGCAGCCAAGATGGGGCAGGTCGCGACTATGGCTACACCTTC
cdr3_aa: CASSQDGAGRDYGYTF

d_call: .
j_call: TRBJ2-7
cdr3_length: 15
v_call: TRBV10-3
clone_size: .
cdr3_nt: TGTGCCATCAGTGTGGAACAGGGCGGGTCCTACGAGCAGTACTTC
cdr3_aa: CAISVEQGGSYEQYF

d_call: TRBD1
j_call: TRBJ1-6
cdr3_length: 15
v_call: TRBV19
clone_size: .
cdr3_nt: TGTGCCAGCAGTTCTACCGTGACAGGGTTTTCACCCCACCACTTT
cdr3_aa: CASSSTVTGFSPHHF

d_call: .
j_call: TRBJ1-2
cdr3_length: 19
v_call: TRBV2
clone_size: .
cdr3_nt: TGTGCCAGCAGTGAAGCGGGCCCGGGCAGGGCCCTAGCTAACTATGGCTACACCTTC
cdr3_aa: CASSEAGPGRALANYGYTF

d_call: TRBD1
j_call: TRBJ2-3
cdr3_length: 17
v_call: TRBV5-1
clone_size: many
cdr3_nt: TGCGCCAGCAGCTTGAGAATTTCAGGGGGCCTAGGAGATACGCAGTATTTT
cdr3_aa: CASSLRISGGLGDTQYF

d_call: .
j_call: TRBJ2-3
cdr3_length: 14
v_call: TRBV7-6
clone_size: .
cdr3_nt: TGTGCCAGCAGCCTAGACCATCAGCCCCATCCTTATGGTTTT
cdr3_aa: CASSLDHQPHPYGF

d_call: .
j_call: TRBJ2-2
cdr3_length: 14
v_call: TRBV7-8
clone_size: .
cdr3_nt: TGTGCCAGCAGCTCCCTATTAAACACCGGGGAGCTGTTTTTT
cdr3_aa: CASSSLLNTGELFF

d_call: TRBD2
j_call: TRBJ2-3
cdr3_length: 16
v_call: TRBV12-3/TRBV12-4
clone_size: many
cdr3_nt: TGTGCCAGCAGTTTGGGGACTAGCGGGGGGCAAGATACGCAGTATTTT
cdr3_aa: CASSLGTSGGQDTQYF

d_call: .
j_call: TRBJ2-1
cdr3_length: 14
v_call: TRBV19
clone_size: .
cdr3_nt: TGTGCCAGTAGTATGGGGGGCAACTATAATGAGCAGTTCTTC
cdr3_aa: CASSMGGNYNEQFF

d_call: .
j_call: TRBJ2-3
cdr3_length: 15
v_call: TRBV20-1
clone_size: many
cdr3_nt: TGCAGTGCTAGCACTCTCTCGAGGATTAGGGATACGCAGTATTTT
cdr3_aa: CSASTLSRIRDTQYF

d_call: .
j_call: TRBJ2-3
cdr3_length: 16
v_call: TRBV20-1
clone_size: many
cdr3_nt: TGCAGTGCTAGAGATCATGCGCGTTTACTGCGAGATACGCAGTATTTT
cdr3_aa: CSARDHARLLRDTQYF

d_call: .
j_call: TRBJ2-1
cdr3_length: 13
v_call: TRBV7-9
clone_size: .
cdr3_nt: TGTGCCAGCAGACTGTACTCCTACAATGAGCAGTTCTTC
cdr3_aa: CASRLYSYNEQFF